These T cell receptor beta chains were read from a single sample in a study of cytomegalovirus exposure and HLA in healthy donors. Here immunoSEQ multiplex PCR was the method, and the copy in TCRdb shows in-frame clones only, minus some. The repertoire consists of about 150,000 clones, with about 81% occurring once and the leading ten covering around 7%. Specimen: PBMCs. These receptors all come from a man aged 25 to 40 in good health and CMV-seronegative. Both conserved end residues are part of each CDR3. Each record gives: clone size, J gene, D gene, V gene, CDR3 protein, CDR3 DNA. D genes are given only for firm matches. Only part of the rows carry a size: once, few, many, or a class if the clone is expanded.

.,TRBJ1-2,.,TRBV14,CASSQGRGYGYTF,TGTGCCAGCAGCCAAGGAAGGGGCTATGGCTACACCTTC
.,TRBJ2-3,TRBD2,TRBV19,CATSSGGLTDTQYF,TGTGCCACCTCTAGCGGGGGACTCACAGATACGCAGTATTTT
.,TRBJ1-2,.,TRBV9,CASSDWQGSHGYTF,TGTGCCAGCAGTGATTGGCAGGGGAGTCATGGCTACACCTTC
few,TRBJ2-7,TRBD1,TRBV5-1,CASSSGTGGPYEQYF,TGCGCCAGCAGTTCCGGGACAGGCGGCCCCTACGAGCAGTACTTC
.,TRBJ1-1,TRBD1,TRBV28,CATRDRNTEAFF,TGTGCCACCAGGGACAGAAACACTGAAGCTTTCTTT
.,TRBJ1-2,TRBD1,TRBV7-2,CASSTSGGGSYGYTF,TGTGCCAGCAGCACTAGTGGAGGGGGCAGCTATGGCTACACCTTC
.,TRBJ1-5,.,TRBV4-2,CASSQGRNREQPQHF,TGTGCCAGCAGCCAAGGGCGCAACAGAGAACAGCCCCAGCATTTT
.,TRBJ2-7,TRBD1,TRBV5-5,CASSSRQGAGEQYF,TGTGCCAGCAGCTCTAGACAGGGGGCAGGCGAGCAGTACTTC
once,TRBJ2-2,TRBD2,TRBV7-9,CASSLKLSGDTGELFF,TGTGCCAGCAGCTTAAAACTCAGCGGGGACACCGGGGAGCTGTTTTTT
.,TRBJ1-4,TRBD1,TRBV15,CATSFRTGTEKLFF,TGTGCCACCAGCTTCCGGACAGGAACTGAAAAACTGTTTTTT
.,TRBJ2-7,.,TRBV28,CASSEGQLEQYF,TGTGCCAGCAGCGAAGGACAGCTTGAGCAGTACTTC
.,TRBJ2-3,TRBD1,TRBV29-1,CSVGTGEDTQYF,TGCAGCGTCGGGACAGGGGAAGATACGCAGTATTTT
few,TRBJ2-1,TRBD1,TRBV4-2,CASSPDRGGRNEQFF,TGTGCCAGCAGCCCGGACAGGGGGGGACGGAATGAGCAGTTCTTC
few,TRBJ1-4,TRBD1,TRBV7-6,CASSPGQASPTVFF,TGTGCCAGCAGCCCCGGACAGGCTTCACCGACGGTGTTTTTT
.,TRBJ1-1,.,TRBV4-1,CASSQGRGLSEYAFF,TGCGCCAGCAGCCAAGGCAGAGGACTCTCAGAATACGCTTTCTTT
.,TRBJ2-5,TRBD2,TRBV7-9,CASSLAGGGETQYF,TGTGCCAGCAGCTTGGCGGGGGGGGGAGAGACCCAGTACTTC
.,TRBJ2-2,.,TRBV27,CASMDRNTGELFF,TGTGCCAGCATGGACAGGAACACCGGGGAGCTGTTTTTT
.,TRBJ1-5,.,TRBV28,CASSYPGGNQPQHF,TGTGCCAGCAGTTATCCAGGGGGCAATCAGCCCCAGCATTTT
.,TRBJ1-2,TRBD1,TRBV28,CASSLNRGRGYTF,TGTGCCAGCAGTTTAAACAGGGGGCGGGGCTACACCTTC
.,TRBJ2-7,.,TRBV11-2,CASSYTRSYEQYF,TGTGCCAGCAGCTATACGCGCTCCTACGAGCAGTACTTC
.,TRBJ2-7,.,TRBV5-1,CASSLSHEGYEQYF,TGCGCCAGCAGCTTGAGTCACGAGGGCTACGAGCAGTACTTC
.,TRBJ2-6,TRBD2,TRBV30,CAWRLLAGDYSGANVLTF,TGTGCCTGGAGGTTACTAGCGGGAGATTATTCTGGGGCCAACGTCCTGACTTTC
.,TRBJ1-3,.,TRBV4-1,CASSPPGGSGNTIYF,TGCGCCAGCAGCCCCCCGGGGGGCTCGGGAAACACCATATATTTT
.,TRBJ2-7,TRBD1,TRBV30,CAWNLRGPSYEQYF,TGTGCCTGGAACCTCAGGGGGCCCTCCTACGAGCAGTACTTC
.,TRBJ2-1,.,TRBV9,CASSVAVNEQFF,TGTGCCAGCAGCGTAGCAGTGAATGAGCAGTTCTTC
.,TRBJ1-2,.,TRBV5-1,CASSQGETYGYTF,TGCGCCAGCAGCCAAGGGGAAACCTATGGCTACACCTTC
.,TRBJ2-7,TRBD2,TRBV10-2,CASSEGGGPYEQYF,TGCGCCAGCAGTGAGGGCGGGGGACCCTACGAGCAGTACTTC
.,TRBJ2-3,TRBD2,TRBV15,CATSRGLAGGFQTDTQYF,TGTGCCACCAGCAGAGGGCTAGCGGGGGGGTTTCAAACAGATACGCAGTATTTT